Below, 9 T cell receptor beta chains from the same sample are listed, as sequenced in a study of T cell responses to AZD1222 COVID-19 vaccine. The protocol was immunoSEQ multiplex PCR, while the TCRdb copy is restricted to in-frame clones and leaves out a portion. The sample has 100,000 to 150,000 clones, roughly 88% seen once; the top ten hold approximately 5.4%. The sequencing used peripheral blood, collected on day 0 of AZD1222 vaccination. Source of these receptors: an adult in good health.

The V call is TRBV6-1, the J call TRBJ2-7; TRBD1 is a possible D gene (6 bases). Germline V gives CDR1 MNHNS, CDR2 SASEGT. Trimming cost V 3 bases and J 3 bases, with 12 bases left between them. This CDR3 contains 14 residues. The chain's CDR3 is CASSDYGTLYEQYF. In DNA, the CDR3 is TGTGCCAGCAGTGATTACGGGACACTCTACGAGCAGTACTTC.

The chain has TRBV28 and TRBJ1-5; D possibly corresponds to TRBD1 (6 bases). The CDR3 totals 17 residues. Germline V gene sequence: CDR1 MDHEN, CDR2 SYDVKM. V was shortened by 1 base and J by 2 bases, with 15 bases between the two germline ends. The CDR3 nucleotides are TGTGCCAGCAGTTTATACCGGGGGCGTGGGGGCAATCAGCCCCAGCATTTT. Residues: CASSLYRGRGGNQPQHF.

This clone was counted between two and nine times. The same CDR3 is also encoded by other DNA sequences in this sample. The gene calls are TRBV11-3 and TRBJ1-1; the D is unclear. V gave up 1 base and J gave up 4 bases, with 7 bases separating them. Germline loops: CDR1 SGHNT, CDR2 YENEEA. This CDR3 contains 13 residues. CDR3 coding DNA: TGTGCCAGCAGCTTAGGTCCGGGCACTGAAGCTTTCTTT. Translating it yields CASSLGPGTEAFF.

The chain joins TRBV10-2 to TRBJ1-1, with unresolved D. This CDR3 is built from 14 residues. Germline CDR1 is WSHSY and CDR2 is SAAADI. V was cut by 8 bases and J by 3 bases, with 16 bases left in between. DNA for the CDR3: TGCGCCAGCGGAGGAGACGGTCCGGACACTGAAGCTTTCTTT. Its translation is CASGGDGPDTEAFF.

This chain links TRBV5-1 with TRBJ2-7; D is possibly TRBD1 (8 bases). The V and J ends lost 0 bases and 7 bases respectively, with 26 bases between them. The CDR3 is 18 amino acids. The germline CDR1 and CDR2 sequences are SGHRS and YFSETQ. DNA of the CDR3: TGCGCCAGCAGCTTGGCAGGGGGCGTAGGGGACTACTTCGGGGAGCAGTACTTC. This gives the protein CASSLAGGVGDYFGEQYF.

The chain links TRBV18 to TRBJ2-2; 9 bases are a match to TRBD2. Germline lookup yields CDR1 KGHSH and CDR2 LQKENI. The CDR3 extends over 16 amino acids. The ends lost 6 bases at V and 0 bases at J; junction bases unmatched: 5. CDR3 sequence reads: CASSPPSGANTGELFF. CDR3 DNA sequence: TGTGCCAGCTCGCCTCCTAGCGGGGCGAACACCGGGGAGCTGTTTTTT.

The rearrangement uses TRBV5-1 and TRBJ1-2, with D perhaps TRBD1 (5 bases). CDR1 is SGHRS, CDR2 YFSETQ, per germline. The V end was cut by 2 bases, the J end by 3 bases, with 8 bases between. The CDR3 has 13 amino acids. The CDR3 DNA reads as TGCGCCAGCAGCTTAGACAGCCACTATGGCTACACCTTC. This translates into CASSLDSHYGYTF.

This chain links TRBV5-6 with TRBJ2-1; 12 nucleotides match TRBD2. Germline V gene data show CDR1 as SGHDT and CDR2 as YYEEEE. Losses at the gene ends were 0 bases for V and 0 bases for J; bases not matched to a gene: 1. This CDR3 contains 17 residues. The CDR3 protein is CASSLVTSGSSYNEQFF. The CDR3 coding sequence is TGTGCCAGCAGCTTGGTGACTAGCGGGAGCTCCTACAATGAGCAGTTCTTC.

V gene TRBV19 combines with J gene TRBJ2-5, with 8 bases identical to TRBD2. Germline V gene lookup returns CDR1 LNHDA and CDR2 SQIVND (reference sequence). Trimming at V came to 3 bases and at J to 5 bases, leaving 11 bases not matched to a gene. CDR3 size: 16 residues. CDR3 sequence reads: CASSIGGRGRFETQYF. The CDR3 coding sequence is TGTGCCAGTAGTATCGGCGGACGCGGGAGGTTCGAGACCCAGTACTTC.